This T cell receptor beta chain was identified in a study of T cells in Graves' hyperthyroidism and ophthalmopathy. CDR1 DFQATT and CDR2 SNEGSKA come from the germline V gene (reference sequence). The V end was cut by 4 bases, the J end by 10 bases, with 11 bases between. The length of the CDR3 is 12 residues. Patients were excluded for uncontrolled infection, other autoimmune disease, pregnancy or lactation. Diagnosing involved the use of clinical symptoms, serum thyroxine and TRAb, thyroid ultrasound and orbital computed tomography. The CDR3 regions of TCR beta were amplified from RNA transcripts. The TCR CDR3 first-round RT-PCR relied on the HTBI primer set. Via MiXCR, TCRdb re-called the multiplex PCR reads, giving one row per CDR3 protein. Among roughly 510,000 distinct CDR3 sequences listed, over 45% were seen once.

This clonotype was sampled from an adult woman with Graves' disease, either hyperthyroidism or ophthalmopathy (not recorded which). This chain joins TRBV20-1 and TRBJ1-6, with D possibly TRBD1 on 6 matching bases. Sequences were obtained from peripheral blood or thyroid tissue (not recorded which). In DNA form, the CDR3 reads TGCAGTGCTATACAGGGTGGCTCACCCCTCCACTTT. Protein: CSAIQGGSPLHF.